The clone carrying this T cell receptor (beta chain) was observed a few times. Its antigen remains unknown. Each CDR3 protein is one row after TCRdb ran MiXCR on the 5' RACE reads. This sample carries about 340,000 distinct CDR3 sequences, under 25% of them seen once, and the ten largest clones take around 23%. Trimming shortened V by 5 bases and J by 0 bases, and 11 bases separated the two germline ends. Germline CDR1 reads DFQATT; CDR2 reads SNEGSKA (reference sequence). There are 15 residues in the CDR3. This sample stems from a study of T-cell memory formation after mild COVID-19. Study-wide findings and caveats: Among clones peaking at day 37 in the second wave, SARS-CoV-2 specificity remained unconfirmed.

The receptor was isolated from a young man who had mild COVID-19 (a few samples of this study predate the infection). Cell type and time point are not known. Sequenced sample: PBMCs or a T cell subset sorted from them (not recorded which). The genes are TRBV20-1 and TRBJ2-6; possible D gene TRBD2, 5 bases. The CDR3 nucleotides read TGCAGTGCTGATGGAGGCTTCTCTGGGGCCAACGTCCTGACTTTC. Translating gives CSADGGFSGANVLTF.